The T cell receptor beta chain under discussion was sequenced for a study of human T cells and chemical hapten exposure. TCRdb processed the RACE reads anew with MiXCR; each CDR3 protein has one entry. The table includes some 250,000 distinct CDR3 sequences, around 7.7% detected once. This clonotype has just a few counts. The antigen remains unidentified. CDR1 LGHNA and CDR2 YNFKEQ come from the germline V gene. The CDR3 is 15 amino acids. V was pared by 0 bases and J by 2 bases, with 11 bases between. Time point in this sample: pre-sensitization, week 0. Treatment noted: therapeutic diphenylcyclopropenone sensitization with weekly scalp DPC. It was from unfractionated whole blood that total RNA was extracted. General observations from the study: PT1 expanded TCR counts correlated positively with patch test score.

This chain connects TRBV4-2 to TRBJ2-7; tentative D call: TRBD1 (6 bases). Source: whole blood, taken in connection with sensitization to the hapten diphenylcyclopropenone (DPC). This receptor was identified in a man younger than 35 with alopecia areata. Some clones in this sample may be carry-over from other donors' samples. CDR3 bases: TGTGCCAGCAGCCAAGACAGGGGTCGTGCCTACGAGCAGTACTTC. It encodes CASSQDRGRAYEQYF.